Below, 8 T cell receptor beta chains from the same sample are listed, as sequenced in a study of blood T cell repertoires in COVID-19. Profiled with immunoSEQ multiplex PCR; TCRdb holds only in-frame clones, not every one. Among 200,000 or so clones listed, roughly 81% were seen once. The sample comprised peripheral blood. The source is a woman aged 70 to 79 with active or convalescent COVID-19.

About this clone: The junction differs from germline at one of its ends, possibly a read error. The identical CDR3 is also encoded by other nucleotide sequences in the sample. The chain recombines TRBV7-9 with TRBJ1-2; 7 bases map to TRBD1. This CDR3 has 14 residues. CDR1 SEHNR and CDR2 FQNEAQ come from the germline V gene (reference sequence). This CDR3 reads CASSADRALVGYTF. CDR3 DNA sequence: TGTGCCAGCAGCGCCGACAGGGCCCTCGTTGGCTATACCTTC.

The rearrangement links TRBV7-9 to TRBJ2-5; no reliable D call. Germline loops: CDR1 SEHNR, CDR2 FQNEAQ (reference sequence). The CDR3 loop spans 12 amino acids. With 5 bases removed from V and 5 bases from J, the gap between germline ends came to 9 bases. DNA for the CDR3: TGTGCCAGCAGCCACTACCCGGAGACCCAGTACTTC. This gives the protein CASSHYPETQYF.

The chain uses TRBV21-1 and TRBJ1-1. TRBV21-1 is deemed a pseudogene. This CDR3 comprises 16 residues. CDR3: CASSKGPRSLNTEAFF. DNA of the CDR3: TGTGCCAGCAGCAAAGGCCCTCGTAGTTTGAACACTGAAGCTTTCTTT.

J is TRBJ1-6 and V is TRBV6-6; 7 bases match TRBD1. CDR3 length equals 15 residues. CDR1 is MNHNY and CDR2 is SVGAGI in the germline V gene (reference sequence). Trimming at V came to 2 bases and at J to 11 bases, leaving 9 bases not matched to a gene. For the CDR3, the DNA is TGTGCCAGCAGTTACCGAGACAGGGATAGGACACCCCTCCACTTT. Its protein product is CASSYRDRDRTPLHF.

CDR3 sequence: CASGGSTGELFF. The CDR3 nucleotides are TGTGCCAGCGGGGGGTCCACCGGGGAGCTGTTTTTT. The V call is TRBV6-5, the J call TRBJ2-2, with D perhaps TRBD2 (6 bases). CDR1 and CDR2 (germline): MNHEY, SVGAGI. The V and J ends lost 8 bases and 4 bases respectively, with 8 bases between them. This CDR3 is built from 12 residues.

The V call is TRBV5-1, the J call TRBJ2-5; TRBD2 agrees at 16 bases. With 5 bases clipped from V and 4 bases from J, the junction kept 11 bases outside the gene matches. Germline values: CDR1 SGHRS, CDR2 YFSETQ. This CDR3 comprises 18 residues. The CDR3 sequence is CASRPGLAGGEATETQYF. CDR3 bases: TGCGCCAGCAGACCGGGACTAGCGGGAGGGGAGGCCACAGAGACCCAGTACTTC.

The V call is TRBV2, the J call TRBJ2-3; the D gene is possibly TRBD2 (5 bases). V lost 5 bases to trimming and J lost 6 bases, with 12 bases between them. The germline V gene has CDR1 SNHLY and CDR2 FYNNEI. The CDR3 has 13 residues. This CDR3 reads CASSRWERDTQYF. DNA for the CDR3: TGTGCCAGCAGTCGGTGGGAGAGGGATACGCAGTATTTT.

The chain has TRBV5-6 and TRBJ2-1, with 7 bases lining up with TRBD2. Losses at the gene ends were 0 bases for V and 6 bases for J; bases not matched to a gene: 0. Per the germline V gene, CDR1 is SGHDT and CDR2 is YYEEEE. The CDR3 sequence is 13 residues long. The CDR3 protein is CASSLASGNEQFF. The DNA of the CDR3 is TGTGCCAGCAGCTTGGCTAGCGGCAATGAGCAGTTCTTC.